Reported below is one T cell receptor (beta chain). The germline CDR1 and CDR2 sequences are KGHDR and SFDVKD. This CDR3 has 12 residues. V lost 10 bases and J 6 bases, leaving 14 bases between the germline ends. Source study methods: Counts of nucleated cells, estimated from reference gene primer amplification, were obtained. Using immunoSEQ multiplex PCR, the repertoire was profiled, and TCRdb retains in-frame clones only, with some absent. V, J and clone size reflect that table, while D and trimming were determined from the DNA. This table holds 80,000 to 100,000 clones, over 75% found once. The data are from a study of blood T cell repertoires in COVID-19. The wider study: Samples of COVID-19 (acute and convalescent) were obtained from the United States, Italy and Spain. PBMCs, B-cell-depleted T cells, or T cells were the source of the cDNA or gDNA that made up the material.

This clonotype was obtained from a woman older than 75 with active or convalescent COVID-19. The specimen was peripheral blood. The chain links TRBV24-1 to TRBJ1-2; D is undetermined. The CDR3 sequence: CATSPGIDGYTF. The CDR3, as DNA: TGTGCCACTTCCCCGGGTATAGATGGCTACACCTTC.